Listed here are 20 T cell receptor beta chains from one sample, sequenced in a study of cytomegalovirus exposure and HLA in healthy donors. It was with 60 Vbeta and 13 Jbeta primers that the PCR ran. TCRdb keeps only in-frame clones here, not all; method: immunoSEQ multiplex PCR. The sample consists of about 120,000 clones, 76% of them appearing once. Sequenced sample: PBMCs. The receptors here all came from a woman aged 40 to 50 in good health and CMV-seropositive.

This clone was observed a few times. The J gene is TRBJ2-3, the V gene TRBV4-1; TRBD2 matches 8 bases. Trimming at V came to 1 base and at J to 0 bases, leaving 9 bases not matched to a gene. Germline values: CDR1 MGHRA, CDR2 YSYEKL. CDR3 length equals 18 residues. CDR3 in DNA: TGCGCCAGCAGCCAAGGGGAGACTAGCGAAACTAGCACAGATACGCAGTATTTT. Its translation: CASSQGETSETSTDTQYF.

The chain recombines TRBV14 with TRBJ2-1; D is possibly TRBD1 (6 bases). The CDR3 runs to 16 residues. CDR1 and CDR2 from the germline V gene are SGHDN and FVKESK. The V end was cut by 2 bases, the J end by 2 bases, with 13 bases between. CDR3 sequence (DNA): TGTGCCAGCAGCCAACTCGGCAGGGGTGCCTACAATGAGCAGTTCTTC. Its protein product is CASSQLGRGAYNEQFF.

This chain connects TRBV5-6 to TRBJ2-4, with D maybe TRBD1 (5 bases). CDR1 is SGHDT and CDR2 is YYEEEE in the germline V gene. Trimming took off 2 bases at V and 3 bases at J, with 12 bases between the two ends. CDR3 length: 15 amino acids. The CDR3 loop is CASSFPGMVKNIQYF. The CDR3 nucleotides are TGTGCCAGCAGCTTTCCAGGGATGGTCAAAAACATTCAGTACTTC.

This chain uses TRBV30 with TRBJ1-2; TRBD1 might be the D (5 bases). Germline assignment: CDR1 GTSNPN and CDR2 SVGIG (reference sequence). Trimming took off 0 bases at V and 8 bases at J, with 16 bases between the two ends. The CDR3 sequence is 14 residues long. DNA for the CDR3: TGTGCCTGGAGTGTACCCTGGGTCAGGGTAGGCTACACCTTC. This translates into CAWSVPWVRVGYTF. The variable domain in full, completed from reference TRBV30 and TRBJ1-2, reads SQTIHQWPATLVQPVGSPLSLECTVEGTSNPNLYWYRQAAGRGLQLLFYSVGIGQISSEVPQNLSASRPQDRQFILSSKKLLLSDSGFYLCAWSVPWVRVGYTFGSGTRLTVV.

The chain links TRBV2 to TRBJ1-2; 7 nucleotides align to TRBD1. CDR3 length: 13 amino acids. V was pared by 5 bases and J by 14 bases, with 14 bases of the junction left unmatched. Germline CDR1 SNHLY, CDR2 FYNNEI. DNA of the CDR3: TGTGCCAGCAGTCCCGGGCCGGGGACAGCTAATACCTTC. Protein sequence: CASSPGPGTANTF.

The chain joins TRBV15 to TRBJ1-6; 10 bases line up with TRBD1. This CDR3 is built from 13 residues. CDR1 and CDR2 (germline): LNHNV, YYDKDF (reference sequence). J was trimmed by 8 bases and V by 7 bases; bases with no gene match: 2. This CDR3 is CATTGTGDSPLHF. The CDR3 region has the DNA TGTGCCACCACCGGGACAGGGGATTCACCCCTCCACTTT.

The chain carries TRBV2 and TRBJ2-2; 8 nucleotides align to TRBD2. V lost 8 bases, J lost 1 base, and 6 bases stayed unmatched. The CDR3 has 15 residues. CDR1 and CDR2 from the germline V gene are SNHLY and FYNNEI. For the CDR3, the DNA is TGTGCCAGCCTTAGCGGGGAGGGGAACACCGGGGAGCTGTTTTTT. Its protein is CASLSGEGNTGELFF. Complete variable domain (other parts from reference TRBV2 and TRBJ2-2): EPEVTQTPSHQVTQMGQEVILRCVPISNHLYFYWYRQILGQKVEFLVSFYNNEISEKSEIFDDQFSVERPDGSNFTLKIRSTKLEDSAMYFCASLSGEGNTGELFFGEGSRLTVL.

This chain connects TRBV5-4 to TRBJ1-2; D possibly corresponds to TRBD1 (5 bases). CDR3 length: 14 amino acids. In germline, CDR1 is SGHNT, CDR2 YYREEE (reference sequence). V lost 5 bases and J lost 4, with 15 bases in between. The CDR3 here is CASRYGGAGYGYTF. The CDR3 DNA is TGTGCCAGCAGGTACGGGGGAGCGGGCTATGGCTACACCTTC.

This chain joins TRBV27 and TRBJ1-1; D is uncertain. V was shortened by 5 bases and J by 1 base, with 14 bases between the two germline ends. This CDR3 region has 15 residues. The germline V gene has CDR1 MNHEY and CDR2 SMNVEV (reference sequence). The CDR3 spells CASSVSGLRNTEAFF. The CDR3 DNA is TGTGCCAGCAGTGTGTCAGGCCTTCGGAACACTGAAGCTTTCTTT.

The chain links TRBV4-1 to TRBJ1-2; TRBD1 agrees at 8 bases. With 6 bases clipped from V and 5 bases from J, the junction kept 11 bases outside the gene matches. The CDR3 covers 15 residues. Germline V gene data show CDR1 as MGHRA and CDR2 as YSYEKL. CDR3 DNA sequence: TGCGCCAGCAGACAACCCGGACAGGGAAGGTATGGCTACACCTTC. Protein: CASRQPGQGRYGYTF.

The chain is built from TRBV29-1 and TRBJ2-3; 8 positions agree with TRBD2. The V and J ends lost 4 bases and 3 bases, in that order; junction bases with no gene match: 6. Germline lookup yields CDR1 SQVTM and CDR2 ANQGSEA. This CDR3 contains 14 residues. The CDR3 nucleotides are TGCAGCGTTGGGACTAGCTCCAGGACAGATACGCAGTATTTT. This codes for CSVGTSSRTDTQYF.

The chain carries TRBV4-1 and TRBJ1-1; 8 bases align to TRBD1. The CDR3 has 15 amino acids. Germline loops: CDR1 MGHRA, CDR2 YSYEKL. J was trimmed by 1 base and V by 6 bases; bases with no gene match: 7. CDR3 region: CASRVQGARNTEAFF. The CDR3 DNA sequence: TGCGCCAGCAGGGTGCAGGGGGCAAGGAACACTGAAGCTTTCTTT.

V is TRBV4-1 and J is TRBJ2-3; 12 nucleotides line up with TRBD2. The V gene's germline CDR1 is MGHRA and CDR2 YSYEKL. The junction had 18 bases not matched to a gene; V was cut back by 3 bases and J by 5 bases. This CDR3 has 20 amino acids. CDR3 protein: CASSHYLLAGGPRVEDTQYF. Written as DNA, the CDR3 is TGCGCCAGCAGCCATTACCTTCTAGCGGGGGGGCCGAGAGTTGAAGATACGCAGTATTTT.

CDR3 in amino acids: CAISVHAAGQETQYF. The CDR3, as DNA: TGTGCCATCAGTGTTCATGCAGCGGGCCAAGAGACCCAGTACTTC. The genes are TRBV10-3 and TRBJ2-5, with a possible D match to TRBD2 (6 bases). Germline V gene sequence: CDR1 ENHRY, CDR2 SYGVKD. V lost 4 bases and J lost 1, with 13 bases in between. CDR3 length equals 15 residues.

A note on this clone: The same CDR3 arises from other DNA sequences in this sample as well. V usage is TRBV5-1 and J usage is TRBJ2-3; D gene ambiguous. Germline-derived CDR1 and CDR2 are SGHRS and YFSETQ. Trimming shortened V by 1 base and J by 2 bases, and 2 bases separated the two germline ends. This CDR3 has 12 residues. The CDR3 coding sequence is TGCGCCAGCAGCTTGTACACAGATACGCAGTATTTT. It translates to CASSLYTDTQYF.

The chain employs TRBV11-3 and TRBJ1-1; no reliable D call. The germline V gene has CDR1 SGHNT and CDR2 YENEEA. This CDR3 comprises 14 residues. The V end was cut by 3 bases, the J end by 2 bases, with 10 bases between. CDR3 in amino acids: CASSLGDTNTEAFF. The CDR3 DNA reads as TGTGCCAGCAGCTTGGGCGACACAAACACTGAAGCTTTCTTT. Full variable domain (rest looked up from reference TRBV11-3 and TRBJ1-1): EAGVVQSPRYKIIEKKQPVAFWCNPISGHNTLYWYLQNLGQGPELLIRYENEEAVDDSQLPKDRFSAERLKGVDSTLKIQPAELGDSAVYLCASSLGDTNTEAFFGQGTRLTVV.

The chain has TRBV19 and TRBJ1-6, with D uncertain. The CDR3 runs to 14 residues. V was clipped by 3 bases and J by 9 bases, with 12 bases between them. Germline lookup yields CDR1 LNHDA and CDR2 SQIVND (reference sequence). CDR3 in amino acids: CASSMRESGSPLHF. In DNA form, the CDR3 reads TGTGCCAGTAGTATGCGGGAAAGCGGTTCACCCCTCCACTTT.

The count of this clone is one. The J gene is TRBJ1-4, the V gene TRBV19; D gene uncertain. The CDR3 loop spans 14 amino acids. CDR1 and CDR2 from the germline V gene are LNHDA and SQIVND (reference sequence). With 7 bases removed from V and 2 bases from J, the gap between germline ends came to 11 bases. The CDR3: CASTQVATNEKLFF. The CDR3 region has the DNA TGTGCCAGTACCCAGGTCGCGACTAATGAAAAACTGTTTTTT.

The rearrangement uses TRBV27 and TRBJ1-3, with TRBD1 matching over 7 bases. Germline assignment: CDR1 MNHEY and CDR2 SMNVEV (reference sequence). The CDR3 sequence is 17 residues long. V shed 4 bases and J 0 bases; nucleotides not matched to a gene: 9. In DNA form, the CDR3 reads TGTGCCAGCAGTTCCGTGGGGACAGCTATCTCTGGAAACACCATATATTTT. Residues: CASSSVGTAISGNTIYF.

DNA for the CDR3: TGTGCCAGCAGCTCCCCCTCGGGCAGGGTAGGGACAGATACGCAGTATTTT. It codes for CASSSPSGRVGTDTQYF. The chain couples TRBV7-6 to TRBJ2-3; D perhaps matches TRBD1 (5 bases). Germline CDR1 SGHVS, CDR2 FNYEAQ. The CDR3 length is 17 residues. Trimming removed 4 bases from V and 3 bases from J, with 20 bases in between.